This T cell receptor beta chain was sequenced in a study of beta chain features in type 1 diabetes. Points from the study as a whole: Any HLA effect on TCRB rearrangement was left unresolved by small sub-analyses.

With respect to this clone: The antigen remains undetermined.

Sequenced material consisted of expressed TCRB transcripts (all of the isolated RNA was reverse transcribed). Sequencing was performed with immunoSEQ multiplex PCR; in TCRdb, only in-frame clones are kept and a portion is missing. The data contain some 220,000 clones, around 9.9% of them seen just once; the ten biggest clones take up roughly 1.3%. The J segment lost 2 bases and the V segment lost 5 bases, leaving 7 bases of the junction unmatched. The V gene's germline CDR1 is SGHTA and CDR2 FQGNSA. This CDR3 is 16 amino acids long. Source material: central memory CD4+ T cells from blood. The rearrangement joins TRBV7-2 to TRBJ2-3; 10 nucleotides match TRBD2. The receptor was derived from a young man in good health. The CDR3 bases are TGTGCCAGCAGCCACCCTAGCGGGAGTACCACAGATACGCAGTATTTT. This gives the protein CASSHPSGSTTDTQYF.